This T cell receptor (beta chain) was found in a study of blood T cell repertoires in COVID-19. As for the study in general: Sites across the United States, Italy and Spain contributed samples from acute and convalescent COVID-19. Nucleic acid was either cDNA or gDNA, and it came from T cells, B-cell-depleted T cells, or PBMCs.

Authors' data handling: Amplification of reference gene primers was used by the study to estimate nucleated cell counts. Produced via immunoSEQ multiplex PCR; TCRdb's table is partial and in-frame only. That table furnishes V, J and clone size, whereas the DNA furnished D and trimming. The sample includes fewer than 500,000 clones, 81% of them seen just once. The CDR3 has 15 residues. CDR1 and CDR2 from the germline V gene are LGHNA and YNFKEQ. Unmatched junction bases numbered 6, after V lost 3 bases and J lost 12 bases. The sequencing input was peripheral blood. This chain joins TRBV4-2 and TRBJ2-6; 12 bases are a match to TRBD1. The clonotype was recovered from a human donor with acute or convalescent COVID-19. The donor label of this sample is uncertain. CDR3 DNA sequence: TGTGCCAGCAGCCAGGGACAGGGGGCCCTCGGCGTCCTGACTTTC. Protein sequence: CASSQGQGALGVLTF.